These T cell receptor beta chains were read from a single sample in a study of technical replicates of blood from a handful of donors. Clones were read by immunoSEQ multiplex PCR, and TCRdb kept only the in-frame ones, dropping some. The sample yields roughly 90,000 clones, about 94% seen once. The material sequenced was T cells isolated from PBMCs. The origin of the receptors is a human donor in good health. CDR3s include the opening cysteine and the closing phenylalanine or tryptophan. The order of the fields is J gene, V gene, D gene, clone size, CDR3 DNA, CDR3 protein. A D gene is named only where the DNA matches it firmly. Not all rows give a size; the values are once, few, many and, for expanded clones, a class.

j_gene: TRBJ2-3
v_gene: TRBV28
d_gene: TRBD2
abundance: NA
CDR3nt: TGTGCCAGCACCCTGTCGGGGGGGACTAGCGGCACAGATACGCAGTATTTT
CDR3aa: CASTLSGGTSGTDTQYF

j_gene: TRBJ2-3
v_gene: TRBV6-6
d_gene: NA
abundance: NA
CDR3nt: TGTGCCACCACGGCAGATACGCAGTATTTT
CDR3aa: CATTADTQYF

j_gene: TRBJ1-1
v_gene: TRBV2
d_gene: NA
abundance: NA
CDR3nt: TGTGCCAGCAGCCCCGACCATGAGCAGGCTGAAGCTTTCTTT
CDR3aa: CASSPDHEQAEAFF

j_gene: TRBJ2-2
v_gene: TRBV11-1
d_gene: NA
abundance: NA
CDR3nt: TGTGCCAGCAGCTTAGCGGGGAGGCGGGCCGGGGAGCTGTTTTTT
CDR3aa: CASSLAGRRAGELFF

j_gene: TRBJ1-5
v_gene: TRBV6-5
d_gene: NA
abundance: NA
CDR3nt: TGTGCCAGCAGTCAAATACAGGGCAATCAGCCCCAGCATTTT
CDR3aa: CASSQIQGNQPQHF

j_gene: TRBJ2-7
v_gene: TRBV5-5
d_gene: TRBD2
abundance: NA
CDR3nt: TGTGCCAGCCTGACTAGCGGGGGAGCTTATTGGGAGCAGTACTTC
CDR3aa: CASLTSGGAYWEQYF

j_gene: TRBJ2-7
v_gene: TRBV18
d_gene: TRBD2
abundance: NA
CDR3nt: TGTGCCAGCTCACCTCGCCCAGCGGGAGAGGTCTACGAGCAGTACTTC
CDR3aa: CASSPRPAGEVYEQYF

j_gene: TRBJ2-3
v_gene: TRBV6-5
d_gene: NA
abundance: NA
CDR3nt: TGTGCCAGCAGTTACTACTCGAGGGATACGCAGTATTTT
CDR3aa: CASSYYSRDTQYF

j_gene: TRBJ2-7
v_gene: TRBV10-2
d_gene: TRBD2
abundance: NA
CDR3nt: TGCGCCAGCAGTCGGAGCGGGAGGGCCCACGAGCAGTACTTC
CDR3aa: CASSRSGRAHEQYF

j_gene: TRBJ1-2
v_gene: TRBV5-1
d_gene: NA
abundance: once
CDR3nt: TGCGCCAGCAGCCCGGAAGGACAAATCTATGGCTACACCTTC
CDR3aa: CASSPEGQIYGYTF

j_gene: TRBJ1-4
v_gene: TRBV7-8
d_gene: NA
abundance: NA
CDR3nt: TGTGCCAGCAGCCCGTTAGGCAACCAGGGGCGGACTAATGAAAAACTGTTTTTT
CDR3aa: CASSPLGNQGRTNEKLFF

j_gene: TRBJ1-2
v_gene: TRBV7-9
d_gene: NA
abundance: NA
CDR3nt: TGTGCCAGCAGCTTAGTAGCAGGGCCGCATGGCTACACCTTC
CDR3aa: CASSLVAGPHGYTF

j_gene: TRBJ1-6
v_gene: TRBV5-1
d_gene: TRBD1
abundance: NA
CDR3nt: TGCGCCAGCAGCTTGATTTATAGGACAGGGAGCTCCTATAATTCACCCCTCCACTTT
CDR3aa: CASSLIYRTGSSYNSPLHF

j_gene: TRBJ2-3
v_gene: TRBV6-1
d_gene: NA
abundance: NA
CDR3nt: TGTGCCAGCAGTGAATCCGCTCTAGCCGGAGCCGAGCCAGATACGCAGTATTTT
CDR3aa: CASSESALAGAEPDTQYF

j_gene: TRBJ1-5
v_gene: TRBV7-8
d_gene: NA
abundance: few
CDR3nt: TGTGCCAGCAGCGACTTCGGGGACACCGAGGGGTATAGCAATCAGCCCCAGCATTTT
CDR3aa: CASSDFGDTEGYSNQPQHF

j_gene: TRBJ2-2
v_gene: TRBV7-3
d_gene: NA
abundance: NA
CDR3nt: TGTGCCAGCAGCTTAATGAGCCCCGGGGAGCTGTTTTTT
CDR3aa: CASSLMSPGELFF

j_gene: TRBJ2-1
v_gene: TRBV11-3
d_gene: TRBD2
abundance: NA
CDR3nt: TGTGCCAGCAGCTCCGGGACTAGCGCATCGGGGGAGCAGTTCTTC
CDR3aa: CASSSGTSASGEQFF

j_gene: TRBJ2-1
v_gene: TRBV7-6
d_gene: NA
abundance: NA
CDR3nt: TGTGCCAGCAGCCCCCGACTACTCACGTACAATGAGCAGTTCTTC
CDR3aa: CASSPRLLTYNEQFF

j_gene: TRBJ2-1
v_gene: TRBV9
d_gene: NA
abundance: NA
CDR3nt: TGTGCCAGCAGCGTAGGGTTTAGCGGAGGGGAGCAGTTCTTC
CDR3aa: CASSVGFSGGEQFF

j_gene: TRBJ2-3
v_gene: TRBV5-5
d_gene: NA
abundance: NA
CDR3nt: TGTGCCAGCAGCTTGGCGTTAGGGGACACAGATACGCAGTATTTT
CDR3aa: CASSLALGDTDTQYF

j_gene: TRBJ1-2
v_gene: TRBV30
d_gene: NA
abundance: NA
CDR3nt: TGTGCCTGGAATTCAGGTGCCTACATCTATGGCTACACCTTC
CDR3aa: CAWNSGAYIYGYTF

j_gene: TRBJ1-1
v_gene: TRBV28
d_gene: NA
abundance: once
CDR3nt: TGTGCCAGCACCCTTTCCAAGAGAAACACTGAAGCTTTCTTT
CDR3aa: CASTLSKRNTEAFF

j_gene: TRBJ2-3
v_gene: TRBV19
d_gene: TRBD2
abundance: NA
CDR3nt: TGTGCCACCGGAGGACTAGCGGGATCAATGGGGACGCAGTATTTT
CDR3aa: CATGGLAGSMGTQYF

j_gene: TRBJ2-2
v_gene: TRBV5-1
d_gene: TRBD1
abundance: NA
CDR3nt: TGCGCCAGCACTTTACAGGGGACCGGGGAGCTGTTTTTT
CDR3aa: CASTLQGTGELFF

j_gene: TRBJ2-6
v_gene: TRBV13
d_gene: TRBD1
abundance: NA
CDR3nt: TGTGCCAGCAGCCCCGGACAGGGAATCTCTGGGGCCAACGTCCTGACTTTC
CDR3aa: CASSPGQGISGANVLTF

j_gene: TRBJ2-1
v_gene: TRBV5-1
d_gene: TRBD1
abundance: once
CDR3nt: TGCGCCAGCAGCCTGGCCGGGACAGGGACTAACAATGAGCAGTTCTTC
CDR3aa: CASSLAGTGTNNEQFF

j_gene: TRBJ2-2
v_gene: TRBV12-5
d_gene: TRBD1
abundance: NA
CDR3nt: TGTGCTAGCACCCCCCGGACAGGGTCGAGAACCGGGGAGCTGTTTTTT
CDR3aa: CASTPRTGSRTGELFF

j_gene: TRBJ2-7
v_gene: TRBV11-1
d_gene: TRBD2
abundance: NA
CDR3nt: TGTGCCAGCAGCTTATCTAGCGGGAGCTACGAGCAGTACTTC
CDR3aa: CASSLSSGSYEQYF

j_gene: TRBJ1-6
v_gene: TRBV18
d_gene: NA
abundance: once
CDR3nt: TGTGCCAGCTCACCCACAGCAGGGTATAATTCACCCCTCCACTTT
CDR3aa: CASSPTAGYNSPLHF

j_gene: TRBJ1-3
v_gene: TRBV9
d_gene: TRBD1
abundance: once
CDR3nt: TGTGCCAGCAGCTCAACAGGGGGCACGGACACCATATATTTT
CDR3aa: CASSSTGGTDTIYF

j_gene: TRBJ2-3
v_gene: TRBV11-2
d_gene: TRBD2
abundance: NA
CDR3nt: TGTGCCAGCAGCATAATGCCGACTAGCGGGAGGATTAGCACAGATACGCAGTATTTT
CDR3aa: CASSIMPTSGRISTDTQYF

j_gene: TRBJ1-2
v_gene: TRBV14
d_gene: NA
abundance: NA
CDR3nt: TGTGCCAGCAGCCAAATTTCCGGCCTCGAGGACTATGGCTACACCTTC
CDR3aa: CASSQISGLEDYGYTF

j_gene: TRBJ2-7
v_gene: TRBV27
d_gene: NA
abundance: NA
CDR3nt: TGTGCCAGCAGCGCCGAGGTGACGACCTACGAGCAGTACTTC
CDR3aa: CASSAEVTTYEQYF

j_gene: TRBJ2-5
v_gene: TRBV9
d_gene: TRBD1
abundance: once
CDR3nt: TGTGCCAGCAGCGTAGGATGGACAGGGTTGGAGACCCAGTACTTC
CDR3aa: CASSVGWTGLETQYF

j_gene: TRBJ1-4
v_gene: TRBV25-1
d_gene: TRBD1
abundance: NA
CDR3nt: TGTGCCAGCAGGGACAGGGCTAATGAAAAACTGTTTTTT
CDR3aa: CASRDRANEKLFF

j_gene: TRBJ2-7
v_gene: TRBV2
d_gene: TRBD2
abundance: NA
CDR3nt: TGTGCCAGCACTCGATCTAGCGGGGGGGTCTACGAGCAGTACTTC
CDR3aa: CASTRSSGGVYEQYF

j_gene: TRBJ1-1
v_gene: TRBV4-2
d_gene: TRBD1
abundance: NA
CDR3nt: TGTGCCAGCAGCCAAGAAGTCACCGGGACAGGGGGCCCCACTGAAGCTTTCTTT
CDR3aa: CASSQEVTGTGGPTEAFF

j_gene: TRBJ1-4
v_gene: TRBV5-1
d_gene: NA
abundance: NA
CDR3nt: TGCGCCAGCAGCTTGGGAAGCGGGGAAAAACTGTTTTTT
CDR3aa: CASSLGSGEKLFF

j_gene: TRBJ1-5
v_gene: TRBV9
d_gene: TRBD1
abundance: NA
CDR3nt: TGTGCCAGCAGCCCAGGACAGGGAGTTTATCAGCCCCAGCATTTT
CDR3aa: CASSPGQGVYQPQHF

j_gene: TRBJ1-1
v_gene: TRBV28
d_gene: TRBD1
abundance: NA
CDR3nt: TGTGCCAGCAGTAAAGGACAGGAGTACACTGAAGCTTTCTTT
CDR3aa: CASSKGQEYTEAFF

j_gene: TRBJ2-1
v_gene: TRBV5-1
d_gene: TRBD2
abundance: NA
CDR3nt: TGCGCCAGCAGCCGTCGGACTAGCGGGGACAGTGAGCAGTTCTTC
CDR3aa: CASSRRTSGDSEQFF